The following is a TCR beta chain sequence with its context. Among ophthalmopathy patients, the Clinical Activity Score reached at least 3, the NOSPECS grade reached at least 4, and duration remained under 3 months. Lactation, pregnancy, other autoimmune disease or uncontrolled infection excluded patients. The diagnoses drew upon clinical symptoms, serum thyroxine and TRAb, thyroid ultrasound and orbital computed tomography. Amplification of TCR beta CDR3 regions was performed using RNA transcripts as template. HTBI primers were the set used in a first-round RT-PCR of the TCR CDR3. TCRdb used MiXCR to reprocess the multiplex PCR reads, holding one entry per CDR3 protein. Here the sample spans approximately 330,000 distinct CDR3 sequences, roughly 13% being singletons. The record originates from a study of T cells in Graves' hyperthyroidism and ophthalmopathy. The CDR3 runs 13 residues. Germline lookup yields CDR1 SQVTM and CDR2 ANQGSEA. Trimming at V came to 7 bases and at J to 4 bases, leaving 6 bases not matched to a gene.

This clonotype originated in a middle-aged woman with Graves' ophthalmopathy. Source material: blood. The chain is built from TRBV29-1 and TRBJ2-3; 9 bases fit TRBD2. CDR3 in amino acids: CSGYSGGADTQYF. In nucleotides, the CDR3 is TGCAGCGGCTATAGCGGGGGAGCAGATACGCAGTATTTT.